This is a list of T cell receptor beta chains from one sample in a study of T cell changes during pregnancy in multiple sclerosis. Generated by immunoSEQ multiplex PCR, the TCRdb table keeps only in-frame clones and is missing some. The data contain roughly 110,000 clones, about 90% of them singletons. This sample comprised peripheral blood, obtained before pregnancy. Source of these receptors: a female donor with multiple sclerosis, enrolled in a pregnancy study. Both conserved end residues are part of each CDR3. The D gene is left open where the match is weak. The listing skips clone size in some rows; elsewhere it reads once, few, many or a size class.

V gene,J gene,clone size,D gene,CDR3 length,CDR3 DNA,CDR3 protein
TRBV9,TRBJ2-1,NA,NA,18,TGTGCCAGCAGCGTAGGAAGGGGGGGGGAGACTCTATACAATGAGCAGTTCTTC,CASSVGRGGETLYNEQFF
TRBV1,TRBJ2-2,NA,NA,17,TGCACCAGCAGCCAGCCTGTAGCGCTTTCGAACACCGGGGAGCTGTTTTTT,CTSSQPVALSNTGELFF
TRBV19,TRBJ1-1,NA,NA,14,TGTGCCAGTAGTATGAGCGGAACGAACACTGAAGCTTTCTTT,CASSMSGTNTEAFF
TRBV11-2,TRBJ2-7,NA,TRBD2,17,TGTGCCAGCAGCCCATACCGCGGGACTAGCGGAAGATACGAGCAGTACTTC,CASSPYRGTSGRYEQYF
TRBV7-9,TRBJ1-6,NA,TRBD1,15,TGTGCCAGCAGCTCCCGGGACAGTCCCAATTCACCCCTCCACTTT,CASSSRDSPNSPLHF
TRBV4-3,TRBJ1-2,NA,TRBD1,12,TGCGCCAGCAGCCTACAGGGGTATGGCTACACCTTC,CASSLQGYGYTF
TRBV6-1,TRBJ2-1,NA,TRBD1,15,TGTGCCAGCAGGCGACAGGGCGACCCCTACAATGAGCAGTTCTTC,CASRRQGDPYNEQFF
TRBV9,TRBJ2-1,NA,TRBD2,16,TGTGCCAGCAGCGGGACGGGACTAGCGGGAGGCAATGAGCAGTTCTTC,CASSGTGLAGGNEQFF
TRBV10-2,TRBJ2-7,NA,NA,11,TGCGCCGGCGGGGACGGATACGAGCAGTACTTC,CAGGDGYEQYF
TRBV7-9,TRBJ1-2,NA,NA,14,TGTGCCAGCGGCATTCCAACAGATAACTATGGCTACACCTTC,CASGIPTDNYGYTF
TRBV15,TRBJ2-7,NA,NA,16,TGTGCCACCAGCAGAGAAACCGGGACACAAACCTACGAGCAGTACTTC,CATSRETGTQTYEQYF
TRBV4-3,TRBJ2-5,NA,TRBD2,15,TGCGCCAGCAGCCAAGGGACTAGTAGGGAAGAGACCCAGTACTTC,CASSQGTSREETQYF
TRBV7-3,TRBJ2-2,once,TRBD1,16,TGTGCCAGCAGCTTCTCCGGGACAGGGACCACCGGGGAGCTGTTTTTT,CASSFSGTGTTGELFF
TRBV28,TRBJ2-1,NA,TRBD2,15,TGTGCCAGCAGTCCCAGCGGGATGGAAATATATGAGCAGTTCTTC,CASSPSGMEIYEQFF
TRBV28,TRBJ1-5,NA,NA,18,TGTGCCAGCACCGGCCCCGAGGAGGGGAAATCTAGCAATCAGCCCCAGCATTTT,CASTGPEEGKSSNQPQHF
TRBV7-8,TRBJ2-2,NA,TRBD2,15,TGTGCCAGCAGCAGTGGGCTAGCGGGGTCTGGGGAGCTGTTTTTT,CASSSGLAGSGELFF
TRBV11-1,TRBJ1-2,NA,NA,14,TGTGCCAGCAGCCCGGGACAAGACATATATGGCTACACCTTC,CASSPGQDIYGYTF
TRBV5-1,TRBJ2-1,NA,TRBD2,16,TGCGCCAGCAGCTTGGGCGGGGGAGGAACCTACAATGAGCAGTTCTTC,CASSLGGGGTYNEQFF
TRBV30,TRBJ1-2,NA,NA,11,TGTGCCTGCCCCCAGGGAACTGGCTACACCTTC,CACPQGTGYTF
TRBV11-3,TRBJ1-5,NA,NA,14,TGTGCCAGCAGCTTATCAGGGGACAATCAGCCCCAGCATTTT,CASSLSGDNQPQHF
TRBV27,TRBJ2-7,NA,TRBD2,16,TGTGCCAGCAGTTTTAGGACTAGCGGGCGCTCCTACGAGCAGTACTTC,CASSFRTSGRSYEQYF
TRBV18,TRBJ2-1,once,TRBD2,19,TGTGCCAGCTCACCGATAGGGACTAGCGGGAGTTCCTCCTACAATGAGCAGTTCTTC,CASSPIGTSGSSSYNEQFF
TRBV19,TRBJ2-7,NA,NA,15,TGTGCCAGTAGCCTCCGGGACACACCCTTTTACGAGCAGTACTTC,CASSLRDTPFYEQYF
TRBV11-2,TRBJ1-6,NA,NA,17,TGTGCCAGCAGCTCTCCGGACAGACACTCCTATAATTCACCCCTCCACTTT,CASSSPDRHSYNSPLHF
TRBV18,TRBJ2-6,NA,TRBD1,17,TGTGCCAGCTCACCAGGACAGGGGAACTCTGGGGCCAACGTCCTGACTTTC,CASSPGQGNSGANVLTF
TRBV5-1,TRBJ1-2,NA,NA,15,TGCGCCAGCAGCTTGGTTGGAGATTCGAACTATGGCTACACCTTC,CASSLVGDSNYGYTF